This TCR beta chain is from a study of cytomegalovirus exposure and HLA in healthy donors. The CDR3 totals 17 residues. V shed 0 bases and J shed 0 bases, with 13 bases lying between them. Germline-derived CDR1 and CDR2 are SGHTS and YDEGEE. Healthy bone marrow donors made up the donor group. Study-wide findings and caveats: Differences between HLA loci emerged in a later analysis of TCR association rates, with DRB1 most and HLA-C fewest. V- and J-gene trimming of TCR beta was linked (in a later analysis) to a missense DCLRE1C variant.

As concerns this clone: What it recognizes is unknown.

Primers: 60 Vbeta forward and 13 Jbeta reverse. Assay used: immunoSEQ multiplex PCR; TCRdb lists only in-frame clones, some missing. The sample lists 55,000 to 65,000 clones, about 90% seen once, with more than 1.3% in the top ten. This TCR came from a man between 25 and 39 years old in good health and CMV-seropositive. The sample comprised PBMCs. This rearrangement joins TRBV5-8 to TRBJ1-5; D possibly corresponds to TRBD1 (6 bases). CDR3 loop: CASSLDRVGFSNQPQHF. The CDR3 DNA sequence: TGTGCCAGCAGCTTGGACAGGGTTGGGTTTAGCAATCAGCCCCAGCATTTT.